A selection of T cell receptor beta chains follows, all from one sample in a study of T cells expressing NK-cell markers. TCRdb re-called the 5' RACE reads; one entry per CDR3 protein, DNA not given. The sample has approximately 550,000 distinct CDR3 sequences. Sequences were obtained from blood T cells: a sorted CD56 or NKG2C T cell subset, CD4+ or CD8+ T cells, or bulk PBMC T cells (not recorded which). Every receptor here comes from a man aged 18 to 29 in good health. Both conserved end residues are part of each CDR3.

j_gene	v_gene	CDR3aa
TRBJ2-3	TRBV7-2	CASSRLGAGGIDTQYF
TRBJ2-7	TRBV25-1	CASSGGSSSYEQYF
TRBJ2-4	TRBV4-1	CASLSREAKNIQYF
TRBJ2-5	TRBV20-1	CSPANRETLYF
TRBJ2-7	TRBV12-3/TRBV12-4	CASSLGRTGGGYEQYF
TRBJ2-3	TRBV29-1	CSVRKTNTDTQYF
TRBJ2-1	TRBV20-1	CSASKARGLAHGEQFF
TRBJ2-7	TRBV7-2	CASSLVPGGTRPRGQYF
TRBJ2-4	TRBV27	CASSLAGLNIQYF
TRBJ2-1	TRBV28	CASSYPPRLAVYNEQFF
TRBJ2-1	TRBV29-1	CSAGVGNPSYNEQFF
TRBJ2-7	TRBV20-1	CSASNNDEQYF
TRBJ2-2	TRBV11-2	CASSLVRVSGELFF
TRBJ2-2	TRBV7-6	CASSALASTTGELFF
TRBJ2-5	TRBV5-1	CASSTRDRGEETQYF
TRBJ2-1	TRBV18	CASSPRQGDEQFF
TRBJ2-1	TRBV20-1	CSARAVQVNEQFF
TRBJ2-5	TRBV29-1	CSVEAPGEGKQTQYF
TRBJ1-2	TRBV18	CASSPQGGYGYTF
TRBJ2-1	TRBV6-2/TRBV6-3	CASSWTAPEQFF
TRBJ1-4	TRBV6-5	CASSYEGGSNEKLFF
TRBJ2-5	TRBV5-1	CASSSPDSPSGETQYF
TRBJ1-4	TRBV15	CATSISSLRDRANEKLFF
TRBJ1-4	TRBV20-1	CSARGQGNGPHEKLFF
TRBJ2-7	TRBV10-3	CAIRTGTSSYEQYF
TRBJ2-2	TRBV28	CASSKTGEYPGELFF
TRBJ2-2	TRBV12-3/TRBV12-4	CASSRRDRVATGELFF
TRBJ2-2	TRBV4-3	CASSHIAGRTGELFF
TRBJ1-1	TRBV3-1	CASKVDTNTEAFF
TRBJ1-2	TRBV5-1	CASSSATVRTGLNYGYTF
TRBJ2-2	TRBV7-6	CASSLALGNPTGELFF
TRBJ2-1	TRBV21-1	CASGSLYEQFF
TRBJ2-3	TRBV9	CASSVDRTNTDTQYF
TRBJ2-1	TRBV6-5	CASRSLAGGPKRNEQFF
TRBJ2-3	TRBV12-3/TRBV12-4	CATNSAGLRNTQYF
TRBJ2-4	TRBV12-3/TRBV12-4	CASSSSGTGAIIQYF
TRBJ1-5	TRBV4-3	CASSQDYRLAQPQHF
TRBJ2-7	TRBV20-1	CSARDGTSGVFFSYEQYF
TRBJ2-5	TRBV12-3/TRBV12-4	CASSPGPETQYF
TRBJ2-3	TRBV12-3/TRBV12-4	CASSLALLPGRSTDTQYF
TRBJ2-5	TRBV6-1	CASSAGTSRSQETQYF
TRBJ1-6	TRBV4-3	CASSQGGAASPLHF
TRBJ2-2	TRBV4-3	CASSQEVKGQGAGELFF
TRBJ2-1	TRBV7-3	CASSERDGVNEQFF
TRBJ2-2	TRBV5-1	CASSLTWASGLGRKTGELFF
TRBJ2-3	TRBV5-1	CASRSQHEDSGDTQYF
TRBJ2-1	TRBV3-1	CASSPGVSYNEQFF
TRBJ2-6	TRBV3-1	CASSLEPNVLTF
TRBJ1-6	TRBV7-2	CASSTRQGTSPLHF
TRBJ1-5	TRBV25-1	CASSSWIEDQPQHF
TRBJ1-5	TRBV30	CAWSVPGAYSNQPQHF
TRBJ1-5	TRBV28	CASSLGYLRKPTGGRGYQPQHF
TRBJ2-6	TRBV19	CASSTHWGSGANVLTF
TRBJ2-1	TRBV10-3	CAISERREGLNEQFF
TRBJ2-5	TRBV27	CASSLQGRQETQYF
TRBJ2-4	TRBV5-1	CASSPRARADIQYF
TRBJ2-2	TRBV18	CASSPDSAKIAGELFF
TRBJ1-5	TRBV7-2	CASRPSGAAQPQHF
TRBJ2-2	TRBV27	CASTGGGELFF